A single sample is the source of the 20 T cell receptor beta chains below, sequenced in a study of blood T cell repertoires in COVID-19 (dated by TCRdb to the early 2020s). Library method: the immunoSEQ multiplex PCR assay. This is the immuneACCESS table as TCRdb keeps it, with only in-frame sequences that have V and J called. A part of the clones is gone; compared with another copy, unresolved V genes explain less than half, and the rest is unexplained. This sample gives around 260,000 clones in total; approximately 90% of them show up just once. The ten largest clones represent approximately 1.2% of the sample. Material: PBMCs or T cells enriched from blood (not recorded which). The receptors were sampled from a woman in her 30s who had recovered from COVID-19.

V usage is TRBV28 and J usage is TRBJ1-2, with D possibly matching TRBD1 (5 bases). Germline V CDR1 and CDR2: MDHEN, SYDVKM. CDR3 length: 14 amino acids. The V end was cut by 3 bases, the J end by 5 bases, with 13 bases between. CDR3 region: CASSFARPGYGYTF. DNA for the CDR3: TGTGCCAGCAGTTTTGCAAGACCAGGGTATGGCTACACCTTC.

This clone was recorded a few times. The chain links TRBV7-9 to TRBJ2-1; TRBD2 aligns across 11 bases. Germline V CDR1 and CDR2: SEHNR, FQNEAQ (reference sequence). This CDR3 contains 18 residues. J lost 2 bases, V lost 0 bases, and 6 bases had no gene match. CDR3 sequence: CASSLAPQGLAAYNEQFF. Here the CDR3 DNA reads TGTGCCAGCAGCTTAGCCCCACAGGGACTAGCGGCCTACAATGAGCAGTTCTTC.

This chain's CDR3 is CASSFSGSYGYTF. CDR3 DNA sequence: TGTGCCAGCAGTTTCTCCGGGAGCTATGGCTACACCTTC. This sequence joins TRBV28 and TRBJ1-2; D is ambiguous. CDR1 and CDR2 from the germline V gene are MDHEN and SYDVKM. The CDR3 loop spans 13 amino acids. V was pared by 3 bases and J by 4 bases, with 9 bases between.

This clone was seen a single time. This chain joins TRBV7-2 and TRBJ2-1, with D possibly matching TRBD2 (6 bases). The V and J ends lost 1 base and 14 bases respectively, with 24 bases between them. This CDR3 is 16 amino acids long. Germline loops: CDR1 SGHTA, CDR2 FQGNSA. The CDR3 sequence is CASSLVVLGGGHKEFF. Written as DNA, the CDR3 is TGTGCCAGCAGCTTAGTAGTTCTCGGGGGAGGCCATAAGGAGTTCTTC. Looking up the rest from reference TRBV7-2 and TRBJ2-1 gives the full variable domain: GAGVSQSPSNKVTEKGKDVELRCDPISGHTALYWYRQSLGQGLEFLIYFQGNSAPDKSGLPSDRFSAERTGGSVSTLTIQRTQQEDSAVYLCASSLVVLGGGHKEFFGPGTRLTVL.

The chain uses TRBV5-4 and TRBJ1-6, with D possibly matching TRBD1 (5 bases). Germline V gives CDR1 SGHNT, CDR2 YYREEE (reference sequence). The CDR3 consists of 17 residues. Trimming cost V 1 base and J 9 bases, with 20 bases left between them. The CDR3 bases are TGTGCCAGCAGCTTGTCTAAGGGAGCGGGGCTAGGTTCACCCCTCCACTTT. It translates to CASSLSKGAGLGSPLHF. The whole variable domain, filled in from reference TRBV5-4 and TRBJ1-6, reads ETGVTQSPTHLIKTRGQQVTLRCSSQSGHNTVSWYQQALGQGPQFIFQYYREEENGRGNFPPRFSGLQFPNYSSELNVNALELDDSALYLCASSLSKGAGLGSPLHFGNGTRLTVT.

The V and J genes are TRBV27 and TRBJ1-5, with D possibly being TRBD1 (6 bases). The CDR3 contains 15 residues. Germline CDR1 MNHEY, CDR2 SMNVEV (reference sequence). The V gene lost 5 bases and the J gene lost 1 base, with 12 bases spanning the gap. The CDR3 protein is CASSPTGLSNQPQHF. CDR3 in DNA: TGTGCCAGCAGTCCCACAGGGCTCAGCAATCAGCCCCAGCATTTT.

V and J are TRBV28 and TRBJ2-7, with D possibly TRBD2 on 5 matching bases. This CDR3 is built from 15 residues. V dropped 7 bases and J dropped 2 bases, with 18 bases sitting between them. Germline values: CDR1 MDHEN, CDR2 SYDVKM. CDR3 protein: CASIPTGSPPYEQYF. In DNA form, the CDR3 reads TGTGCCAGCATCCCCACGGGGAGTCCACCCTACGAGCAGTACTTC.

The V gene is TRBV7-2, the J gene TRBJ1-2; 8 bases map to TRBD1. The CDR3 has 13 residues. CDR1 is SGHTA, CDR2 FQGNSA, per germline. Trimming removed 5 bases from V and 10 bases from J; junction bases left unmatched: 9. CDR3 sequence reads: CASSLPGQELYTF. The CDR3 nucleotides read TGTGCCAGCAGCCTACCGGGACAGGAACTCTACACCTTC.

The rearrangement joins TRBV28 to TRBJ1-5, with TRBD1 matching over 10 bases. The germline V gene encodes CDR1 MDHEN and CDR2 SYDVKM. After removal of 4 bases from V and 2 bases from J, the junction contained 5 bases not matched to a gene. The CDR3 is 16 amino acids. Here the CDR3 reads CASSSTGTGGNQPQHF. The CDR3 DNA sequence: TGTGCCAGCAGTTCGACCGGGACAGGGGGCAATCAGCCCCAGCATTTT.

The gene calls are TRBV7-6 and TRBJ1-6; 8 bases match TRBD1. Germline V gene data show CDR1 as SGHVS and CDR2 as FNYEAQ. V lost 1 base, J lost 9 bases, and 5 bases stayed unmatched. The CDR3 runs 15 residues. CDR3 protein: CASSLGQGAISPLHF. The CDR3 DNA follows: TGTGCCAGCAGCTTAGGGCAGGGGGCAATTTCACCCCTCCACTTT.

The CDR3 loop is CASSLQQDNSPLHF. DNA for the CDR3: TGTGCCAGCAGCTTACAACAGGACAATTCACCCCTCCACTTT. The chain carries TRBV7-9 and TRBJ1-6, with D perhaps TRBD1 (5 bases). Trimming left V 2 bases short and J 7 bases short, with 9 bases between. The CDR3 length is 14 residues. In germline, CDR1 is SEHNR, CDR2 FQNEAQ (reference sequence).

CDR3 in DNA: TGTGCCAGCAGCCCTACTAGCGGGAAGTCTCACGAGCAGTACTTC. It translates to CASSPTSGKSHEQYF. V usage is TRBV27 and J usage is TRBJ2-7; 10 bases fit TRBD2. The germline CDR1 and CDR2 sequences are MNHEY and SMNVEV (reference sequence). With 6 bases clipped from V and 5 bases from J, the junction kept 10 bases outside the gene matches. The CDR3 runs 15 residues.

This chain links TRBV5-4 with TRBJ1-2; 7 bases fit TRBD1. This CDR3 has 16 amino acids. Germline assignment: CDR1 SGHNT and CDR2 YYREEE (reference sequence). V lost 0 bases and J lost 1; bases outside the gene matches: 6. CDR3 in DNA: TGTGCCAGCAGCTTGGCCACAAGGGGGCATAACTATGGCTACACCTTC. Translating it yields CASSLATRGHNYGYTF.

CDR3 coding DNA: TGTGCCAGCAGTTTCGGCGGGCCGTACAATGAGCAGTTCTTC. Translating gives CASSFGGPYNEQFF. V usage is TRBV28 and J usage is TRBJ2-1, with D perhaps TRBD2 (5 bases). With 3 bases removed from V and 4 bases from J, the gap between germline ends came to 10 bases. The CDR3 length is 14 residues. Germline CDR1 MDHEN, CDR2 SYDVKM.

The chain combines TRBV11-2 with TRBJ2-7; D possibly corresponds to TRBD2 (5 bases). The CDR3 totals 15 residues. The V end lost 1 base, the J end lost 0 bases, and 10 bases lay between the germline ends. Germline V lookup: CDR1 SGHAT, CDR2 FQNNGV. CDR3 amino acids: CASSLGIATSYEQYF. The CDR3 DNA reads as TGTGCCAGCAGCTTAGGAATAGCGACCTCCTACGAGCAGTACTTC.

CDR3 nucleotide sequence: TGTGCCAGCAGGGGAATGACAGGGGGCCGGGAGACCCAGTACTTC. Amino acid sequence: CASRGMTGGRETQYF. The rearrangement uses TRBV6-5 and TRBJ2-5; TRBD1 matches 10 bases. V gave up 6 bases and J gave up 5 bases; unmatched junction bases: 9. The CDR3 is made up of 15 amino acids. The germline V gene encodes CDR1 MNHEY and CDR2 SVGAGI.

V gene TRBV19 combines with J gene TRBJ2-2; D is perhaps TRBD1 (6 bases). The CDR3 runs to 15 residues. The germline gives CDR1 LNHDA, CDR2 SQIVND (reference sequence). Trimming cost V 7 bases and J 5 bases, with 17 bases left between them. The CDR3: CASKGQGLSTGELFF. In DNA form, the CDR3 reads TGTGCCAGTAAGGGCCAGGGGCTTTCTACCGGGGAGCTGTTTTTT.

In nucleotides, the CDR3 is TGTGCCACCAGTGTTCAAGGAGGTTCCTACAATGAGCAGTTCTTC. Encoded protein: CATSVQGGSYNEQFF. This chain uses TRBV24-1 with TRBJ2-1; weak D call: TRBD2 (5 bases). The CDR3 spans 15 residues. V was cut by 5 bases and J by 1 base, with 11 bases left in between. The V gene's germline CDR1 is KGHDR and CDR2 SFDVKD.

This chain connects TRBV7-2 to TRBJ2-3; 7 positions match TRBD1. CDR1 SGHTA and CDR2 FQGNSA come from the germline V gene. CDR3 length equals 15 residues. The J segment lost 3 bases and the V segment lost 1 base, leaving 4 bases of the junction unmatched. The CDR3 protein is CASSLDRGPTDTQYF. The DNA for the CDR3 is TGTGCCAGCAGCTTAGACAGGGGCCCGACAGATACGCAGTATTTT.

The J gene is TRBJ1-2, the V gene TRBV9; 9 bases align to TRBD1. CDR1 is SGDLS, CDR2 YYNGEE, per germline. V shed 3 bases and J 4 bases; nucleotides not matched to a gene: 7. The CDR3 runs to 15 residues. The CDR3 here is CASSGTGGPAYGYTF. The CDR3 DNA reads TGTGCCAGCAGCGGCACAGGGGGCCCAGCCTATGGCTACACCTTC.